The entry below describes one TCR beta chain. Its antigen is unknown. The record originates from a study of cytomegalovirus exposure and HLA in healthy donors. General study points: Clonal expansion, a later analysis showed, was greater in HLA-associated TCR beta chains than in equally common others.

Germline values: CDR1 MNHNS, CDR2 SASEGT. This CDR3 contains 14 residues. V lost 6 bases to trimming and J lost 4 bases; unmatched junction nucleotides: 5. In the PCR, 60 Vbeta and 13 Jbeta primers were used. Sequencing was performed with immunoSEQ multiplex PCR; in TCRdb, only in-frame clones are kept and a portion is missing. The sample holds roughly 160,000 clones; about 85% are singletons and the top ten take 1%. The sequenced material came from PBMCs. The rearrangement joins TRBV6-1 to TRBJ2-2; 7 bases agree with TRBD1. This clonotype originated in a boy aged 2 to 10 in good health and CMV-seronegative. The CDR3 here is CASRSPGGTGELFF. The DNA of the CDR3 is TGTGCCAGCAGATCCCCAGGGGGCACCGGGGAGCTGTTTTTT.